The text below deals with one T cell receptor beta chain. This clone was seen just once. Its antigen is still unknown. One base away there is no much larger clone; base qualities are not given. Libraries were built with the immunoSEQ multiplex PCR assay. RNA was extracted from all samples and reverse transcribed into cDNA, which served as template for TCR sequencing. SuperScript III was used for first-strand cDNA synthesis, primed with a 2:1 mix of oligo-dT and random hexamers. A synthetic immune receptor repertoire was used to measure amplification bias, and any remaining bias was corrected computationally. Per the original workflow: Raw reads were preprocessed to remove errors, and CDR3 was defined according to IMGT conventions as the region from the conserved cysteine to phenylalanine. Clonality was calculated as 1 minus Shannon entropy normalized by log2 of the number of productive unique TCRs. Whether each scalp clone was CD4 or CD8 was inferred by checking scalp TCRbeta sequences against the CD4 and CD8 repertoires from sorted blood. TCRdb re-hosts the immuneACCESS table, in-frame sequences only. Its copies lack some clones; in the studies checked, an unresolved V gene accounts for under half of them, and the cause for the rest is not known. The DNA was the basis for D and trimming; V, J and clone size are from that table. Here the sample has 90,000 or so clones; about 40% occur a single time. About 17% of the sample is held by the ten biggest clonotypes.

The label giving this sample's time point can be read as: 20 to 30 weeks on oral tofacitinib. The treatment or condition label, as the study defines it: oral pan-JAK inhibitor, 5-10 mg twice daily. Lesional scalp punch biopsies and peripheral blood were obtained from alopecia areata patients. PBMCs were separated by density centrifugation and stained for CD3, CD4 and CD8, after which CD4+ and CD8+ T cells were sorted on a FACSAria. This sample stems from a study of CD8+ T cells in alopecia areata (dated by TCRdb to 2016 to 2018). Regarding the research as a whole: Treated patients were enrolled in an open-label pilot trial of oral tofacitinib, 5 to 10 mg twice daily, for moderate-to-severe alopecia areata. Tofacitinib was given for 6 to 18 months, followed by 6 months of follow-up off drug to assess delayed response and recurrence. The SALT score, which quantifies the percentage of affected scalp surface area, was used to measure disease severity in treated patients. The study used high-throughput TCRbeta sequencing to examine T cell clonal expansion in alopecia areata, in both the C3H/HeJ mouse model and human patients. In humans, TCRbeta sequencing was performed on scalp tissue and on sorted CD4+ and CD8+ peripheral blood T cells from healthy controls and from patients with patchy or totalis/universalis alopecia areata. Patients on tofacitinib were biopsied at baseline and after 4 and 24 weeks of treatment, and several of the patients also had a later scalp biopsy. Scalp clonality was compared among normal scalp (n=4), patchy alopecia areata scalp (n=8), and alopecia totalis/universalis scalp (n=8). RNA was extracted with the PAXgene miRNA kit for fixed scalp, the miRNeasy kit for PBMCs, and the RNeasy kit for mouse skin. immunoSEQ multiplex PCR using 35 Vbeta forward primers and 13 Jbeta reverse primers was used to amplify TCRbeta CDR3 regions. The research as a whole found: Shared TCR sequences between patients were less evident than in mice, which may be partly attributable to HLA diversity in the patient population. Higher clonality and more expanded CD8+ clones were observed in lesional scalp than in normal scalp, particularly in alopecia totalis/universalis, a finding suggestive of antigenic drive. Resident alphabeta T cells in normal human skin are also sequenced, complicating scalp TCR repertoire analysis, unlike mouse skin dominated by gammadelta T cells. Tofacitinib significantly lowered scalp clonality and the number of expanded CD8+ clones among the top 100 scalp clones. Because the treated cohort was small and had just a single nonresponder, larger studies are needed to establish links between baseline CD8+ expansion and response. During tofacitinib treatment, many expanded lesional clones stuck around in both scalp and blood, and this persistence may partly explain why relapse happens after treatment is stopped.

The CDR1 and CDR2 encoded by the germline V gene are SQVTM and ANQGSEA. The CDR3 goes from the cysteine to the phenylalanine over 13 residues. Only CDR3 DNA is held: 39 bases, read in frame from base 1. This receptor chain uses TRBV29-1 and TRBJ1-2; 7 bases in the junction line up with TRBD1. This receptor was taken from a human donor with alopecia areata. Specimen: CD8+ T cells sorted from blood, collected at week 24, from a patient treated with tofacitinib. The DNA reads as follows: TGCAGTGCGGAACGGGACAGTCGGTATGGCTACACCTTC. It codes for CSAERDSRYGYTF.